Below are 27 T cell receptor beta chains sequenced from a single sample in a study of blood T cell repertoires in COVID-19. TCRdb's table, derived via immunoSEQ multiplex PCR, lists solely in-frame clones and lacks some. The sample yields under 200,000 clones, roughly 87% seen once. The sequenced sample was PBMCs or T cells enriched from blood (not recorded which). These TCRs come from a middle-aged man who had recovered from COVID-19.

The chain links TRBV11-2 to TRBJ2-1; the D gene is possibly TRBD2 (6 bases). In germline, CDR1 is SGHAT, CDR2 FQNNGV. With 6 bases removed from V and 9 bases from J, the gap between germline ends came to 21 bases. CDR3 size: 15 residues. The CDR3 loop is CASRASEGSGGEQFF. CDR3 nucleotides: TGTGCCAGCAGAGCCTCGGAGGGGTCGGGCGGTGAGCAGTTCTTC.

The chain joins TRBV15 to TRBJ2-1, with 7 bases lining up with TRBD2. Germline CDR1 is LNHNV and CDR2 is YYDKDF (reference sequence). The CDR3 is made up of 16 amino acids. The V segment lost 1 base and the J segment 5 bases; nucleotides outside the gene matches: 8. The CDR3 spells CATSRVVAGVNNEQFF. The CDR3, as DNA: TGTGCCACCAGCAGAGTTGTGGCGGGAGTTAACAATGAGCAGTTCTTC.

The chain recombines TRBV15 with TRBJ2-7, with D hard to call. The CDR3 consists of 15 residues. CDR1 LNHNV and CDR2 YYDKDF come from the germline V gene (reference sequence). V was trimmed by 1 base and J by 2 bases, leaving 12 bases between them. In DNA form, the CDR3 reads TGTGCCACCAGCAGAGCCCCCAGAGAGGCCTACGAGCAGTACTTC. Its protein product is CATSRAPREAYEQYF.

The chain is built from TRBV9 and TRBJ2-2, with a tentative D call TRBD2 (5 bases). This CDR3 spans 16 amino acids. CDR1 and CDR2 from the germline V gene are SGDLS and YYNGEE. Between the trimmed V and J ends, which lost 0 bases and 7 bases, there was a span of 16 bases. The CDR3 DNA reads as TGTGCCAGCAGCGTAGGTCCCTCTCTCCGGGGCGGGGAGCTGTTTTTT. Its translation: CASSVGPSLRGGELFF.

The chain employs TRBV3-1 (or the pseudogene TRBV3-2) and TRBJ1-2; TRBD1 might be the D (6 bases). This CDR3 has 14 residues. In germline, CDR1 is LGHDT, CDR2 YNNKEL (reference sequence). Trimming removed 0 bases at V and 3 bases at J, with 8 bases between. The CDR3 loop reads CASSQDQGYYGYTF. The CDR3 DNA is TGTGCCAGCAGCCAAGATCAGGGGTACTATGGCTACACCTTC.

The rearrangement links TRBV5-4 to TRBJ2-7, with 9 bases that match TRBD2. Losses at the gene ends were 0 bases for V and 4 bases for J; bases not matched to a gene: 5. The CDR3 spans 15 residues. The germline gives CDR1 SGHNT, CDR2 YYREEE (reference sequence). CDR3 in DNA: TGTGCCAGCAGCTTGGGAGTAGCGGGAGCTTACGAGCAGTACTTC. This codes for CASSLGVAGAYEQYF.

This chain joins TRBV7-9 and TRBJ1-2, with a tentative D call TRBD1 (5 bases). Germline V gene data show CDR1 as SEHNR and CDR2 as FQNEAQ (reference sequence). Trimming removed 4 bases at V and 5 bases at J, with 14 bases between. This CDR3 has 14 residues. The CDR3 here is CASSSRGREYGYTF. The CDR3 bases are TGTGCCAGCAGCTCCCGTGGCAGGGAATATGGCTACACCTTC.

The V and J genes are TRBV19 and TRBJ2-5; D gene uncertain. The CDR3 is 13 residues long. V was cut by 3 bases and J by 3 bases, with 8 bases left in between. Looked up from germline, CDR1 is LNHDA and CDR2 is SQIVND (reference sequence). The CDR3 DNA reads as TGTGCCAGTAGTATGGTAGAAAAAGAGACCCAGTACTTC. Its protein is CASSMVEKETQYF.

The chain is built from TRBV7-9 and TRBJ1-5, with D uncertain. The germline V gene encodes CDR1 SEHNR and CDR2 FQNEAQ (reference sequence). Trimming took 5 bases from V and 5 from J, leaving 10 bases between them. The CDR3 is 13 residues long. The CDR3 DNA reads TGTGCCAGCAGCCCCGGAGGAGATCAGCCCCAGCATTTT. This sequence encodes CASSPGGDQPQHF.

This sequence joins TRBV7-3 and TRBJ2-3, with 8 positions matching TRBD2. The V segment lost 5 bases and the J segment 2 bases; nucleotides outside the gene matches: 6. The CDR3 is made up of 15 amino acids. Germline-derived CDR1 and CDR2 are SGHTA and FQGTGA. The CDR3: CASSQAGGLTDTQYF. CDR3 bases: TGTGCCAGCAGCCAGGCGGGAGGTCTCACAGATACGCAGTATTTT.

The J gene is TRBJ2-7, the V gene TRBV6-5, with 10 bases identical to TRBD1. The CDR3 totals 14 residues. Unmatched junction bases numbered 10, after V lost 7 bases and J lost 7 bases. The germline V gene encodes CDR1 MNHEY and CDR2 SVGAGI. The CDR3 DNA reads TGTGCCAGCACTCGGGACAGGGGTTCCCGGGAGCAGTACTTC. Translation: CASTRDRGSREQYF.

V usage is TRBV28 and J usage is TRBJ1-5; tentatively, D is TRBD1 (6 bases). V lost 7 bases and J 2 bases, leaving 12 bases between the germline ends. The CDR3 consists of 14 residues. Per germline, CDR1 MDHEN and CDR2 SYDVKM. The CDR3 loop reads CASTLAGGNQPQHF. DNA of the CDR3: TGTGCCAGCACCCTCGCAGGGGGCAATCAGCCCCAGCATTTT.

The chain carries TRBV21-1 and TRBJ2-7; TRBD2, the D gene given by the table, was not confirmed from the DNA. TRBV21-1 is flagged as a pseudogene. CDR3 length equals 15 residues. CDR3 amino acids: CASSTIEEIVYEQYF. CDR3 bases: TGTGCCAGCAGCACTATTGAGGAGATCGTCTACGAGCAGTACTTC.

The CDR3 DNA sequence: TGTGCCAGCTCAACATTGGCCGGGACACCAACACTCACAGATACGCAGTATTTT. Translating it yields CASSTLAGTPTLTDTQYF. This chain joins TRBV18 and TRBJ2-3; maybe TRBD1 (6 bases). The CDR3 is made up of 18 amino acids. V dropped 5 bases and J dropped 2 bases, with 23 bases sitting between them. Per germline, CDR1 KGHSH and CDR2 LQKENI.

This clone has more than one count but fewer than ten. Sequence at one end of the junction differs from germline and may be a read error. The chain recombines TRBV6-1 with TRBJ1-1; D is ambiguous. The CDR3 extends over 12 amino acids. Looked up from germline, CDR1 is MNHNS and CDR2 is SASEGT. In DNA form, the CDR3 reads TGTGCCAGCAGGGAAGACATTTCTGAAGCTTTCTTT. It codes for CASREDISEAFF.

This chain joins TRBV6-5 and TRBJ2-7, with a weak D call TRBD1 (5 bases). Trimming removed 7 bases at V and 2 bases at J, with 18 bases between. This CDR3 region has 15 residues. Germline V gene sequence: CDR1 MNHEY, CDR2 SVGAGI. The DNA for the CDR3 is TGTGCCAGCACCGGTAGGTCAGGGAACCCCTACGAGCAGTACTTC. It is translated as CASTGRSGNPYEQYF.

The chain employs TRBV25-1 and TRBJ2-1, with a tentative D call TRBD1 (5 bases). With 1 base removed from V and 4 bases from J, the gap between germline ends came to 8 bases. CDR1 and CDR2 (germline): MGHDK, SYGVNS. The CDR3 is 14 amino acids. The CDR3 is CASSESGRYNEQFF. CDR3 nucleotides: TGTGCCAGCAGTGAATCAGGGCGGTACAATGAGCAGTTCTTC.

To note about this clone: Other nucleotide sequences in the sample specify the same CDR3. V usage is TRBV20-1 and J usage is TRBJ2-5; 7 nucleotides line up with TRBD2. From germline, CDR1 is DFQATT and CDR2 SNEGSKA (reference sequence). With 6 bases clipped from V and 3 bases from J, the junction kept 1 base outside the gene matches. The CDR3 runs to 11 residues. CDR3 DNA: TGCAGTGCGCTAGCGGAAGAGACCCAGTACTTC. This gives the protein CSALAEETQYF.

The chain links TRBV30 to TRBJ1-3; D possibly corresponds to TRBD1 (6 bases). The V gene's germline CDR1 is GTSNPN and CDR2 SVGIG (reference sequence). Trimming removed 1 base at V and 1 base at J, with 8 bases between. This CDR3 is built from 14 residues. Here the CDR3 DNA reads TGTGCCTGGAGTGGGACAGATTCTGGAAACACCATATATTTT. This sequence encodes CAWSGTDSGNTIYF.

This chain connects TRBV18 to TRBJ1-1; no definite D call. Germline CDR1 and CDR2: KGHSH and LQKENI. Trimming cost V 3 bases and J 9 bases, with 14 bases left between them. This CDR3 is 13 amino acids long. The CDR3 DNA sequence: TGTGCCAGCTCACCGTGGACGGAGGGTAAAGCTTTCTTT. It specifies CASSPWTEGKAFF.

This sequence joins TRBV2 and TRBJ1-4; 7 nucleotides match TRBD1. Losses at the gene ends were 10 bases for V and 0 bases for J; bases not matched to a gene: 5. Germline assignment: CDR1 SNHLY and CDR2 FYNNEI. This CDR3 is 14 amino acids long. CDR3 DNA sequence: TGTGCCACGGGACAGCCCCCAACTAATGAAAAACTGTTTTTT. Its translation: CATGQPPTNEKLFF.

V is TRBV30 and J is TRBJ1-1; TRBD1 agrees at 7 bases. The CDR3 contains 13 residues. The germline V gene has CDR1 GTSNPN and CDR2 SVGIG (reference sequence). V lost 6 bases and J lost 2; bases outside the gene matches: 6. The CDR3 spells CACTGTDNTEAFF. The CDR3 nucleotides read TGTGCCTGCACCGGGACAGACAACACTGAAGCTTTCTTT.

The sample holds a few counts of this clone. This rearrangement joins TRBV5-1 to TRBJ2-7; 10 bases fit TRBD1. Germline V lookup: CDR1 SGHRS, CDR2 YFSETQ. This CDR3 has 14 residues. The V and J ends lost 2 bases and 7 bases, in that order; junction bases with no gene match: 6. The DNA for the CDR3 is TGCGCCAGCAGCTTCGGGACAGGGGCTAGGGAGCAGTACTTC. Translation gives CASSFGTGAREQYF.

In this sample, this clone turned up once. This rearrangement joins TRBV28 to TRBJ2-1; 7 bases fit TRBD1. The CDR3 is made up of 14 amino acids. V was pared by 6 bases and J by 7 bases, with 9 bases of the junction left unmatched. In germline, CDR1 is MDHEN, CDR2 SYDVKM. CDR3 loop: CASRPGQFSNEQFF. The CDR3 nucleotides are TGTGCCAGCAGACCGGGACAGTTTAGTAATGAGCAGTTCTTC.

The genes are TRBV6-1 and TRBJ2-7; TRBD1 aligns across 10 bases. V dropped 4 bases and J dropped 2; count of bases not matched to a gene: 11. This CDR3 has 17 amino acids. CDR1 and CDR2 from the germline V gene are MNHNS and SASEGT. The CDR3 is CASSGLPGTGVTYEQYF. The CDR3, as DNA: TGTGCCAGCAGTGGTCTTCCCGGGACAGGGGTAACCTACGAGCAGTACTTC.

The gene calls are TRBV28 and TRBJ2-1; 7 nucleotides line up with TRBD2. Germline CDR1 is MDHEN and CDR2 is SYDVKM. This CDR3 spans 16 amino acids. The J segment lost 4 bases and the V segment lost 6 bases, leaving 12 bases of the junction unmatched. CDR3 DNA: TGTGCCAGCAGAAAAGCGGGATCTTCAGGTTACAATGAGCAGTTCTTC. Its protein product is CASRKAGSSGYNEQFF.

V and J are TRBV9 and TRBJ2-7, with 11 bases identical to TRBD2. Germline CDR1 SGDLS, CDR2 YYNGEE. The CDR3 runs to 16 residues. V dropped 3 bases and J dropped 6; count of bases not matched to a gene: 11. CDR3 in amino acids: CASSESVAGGPGEQYF. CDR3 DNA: TGTGCCAGCAGCGAATCAGTAGCGGGAGGGCCCGGCGAGCAGTACTTC.